This is a list of T cell receptor beta chains from one sample in a study of CD8 T cells in ankylosing spondylitis. Each CDR3 protein gets one entry after TCRdb re-called the 5' RACE reads with MiXCR. The sample yields 450,000 to 550,000 distinct CDR3 sequences, approximately 5% seen once. Material: blood, either unsorted or a sorted T cell fraction (not recorded which). These receptors originate from a male donor with ankylosing spondylitis. CDR3s include the opening cysteine and the closing phenylalanine or tryptophan. A D gene is named only where the DNA matches it firmly. Where a row states a size, it is once, few, many or the class of an expanded clone; other rows omit it.

clone size | D gene | J gene | V gene | CDR3 protein | CDR3 DNA
many | - | TRBJ1-2 | TRBV4-1 | CASSQSVANYGYTF | TGCGCCAGCAGCCAGTCAGTAGCGAACTATGGCTACACCTTC
- | - | TRBJ2-7 | TRBV15 | CATRATTGPTYEQYF | TGTGCCACCAGGGCAACGACAGGCCCGACCTACGAGCAGTACTTC
many | TRBD2 | TRBJ2-5 | TRBV7-8 | CASSLRRLAGKETQYF | TGTGCCAGCAGCTTAAGGCGGCTAGCGGGCAAGGAGACCCAGTACTTC
many | TRBD2 | TRBJ2-3 | TRBV5-1 | CASSTRIAGGTDTQYF | TGCGCCAGCAGCACGAGGATAGCGGGAGGTACAGATACGCAGTATTTT
many | - | TRBJ2-1 | TRBV9 | CASSVAAGLYNEQFF | TGTGCCAGCAGCGTAGCGGCGGGACTCTACAATGAGCAGTTCTTC
many | - | TRBJ2-7 | TRBV4-3 | CASSQDNEDEQYF | TGCGCCAGCAGCCAAGATAACGAGGACGAGCAGTACTTC
many | - | TRBJ1-1 | TRBV10-3 | CAISAGRTTEAFF | TGTGCCATCAGTGCGGGCAGGACGACTGAAGCTTTCTTT
many | TRBD2 | TRBJ2-7 | TRBV5-1 | CASSRTPLADSYEQYF | TGCGCCAGCAGTCGAACCCCGCTAGCGGACTCCTACGAGCAGTACTTC
many | - | TRBJ2-5 | TRBV4-2 | CASSQVPETQYF | TGTGCCAGCAGCCAAGTCCCAGAGACCCAGTACTTC
many | TRBD2 | TRBJ2-3 | TRBV20-1 | CSAVAGGSTDTQYF | TGCAGTGCCGTAGCGGGGGGGAGCACAGATACGCAGTATTTT
many | - | TRBJ1-3 | TRBV5-1 | CASSPTRSSGNTIYF | TGCGCCAGCAGCCCTACAAGGAGCTCTGGAAACACCATATATTTT
many | TRBD2 | TRBJ2-1 | TRBV20-1 | CSARDPSGSYNEQFF | TGCAGTGCTAGAGATCCGAGCGGGAGCTACAATGAGCAGTTCTTC
many | - | TRBJ1-1 | TRBV29-1 | CSSKKHPGDGGTEAFF | TGCAGCTCCAAAAAACACCCGGGGGATGGAGGGACTGAAGCTTTCTTT
many | - | TRBJ2-5 | TRBV28 | CASSPGLEETQYF | TGTGCCAGCAGTCCAGGCTTGGAGGAGACCCAGTACTTC
many | TRBD1 | TRBJ2-7 | TRBV6-5 | CASSSTSGTGAYEQYF | TGTGCCAGCAGTTCCACCTCCGGGACAGGGGCTTACGAGCAGTACTTC
many | - | TRBJ2-1 | TRBV5-6 | CASSLAGISYNEQFF | TGTGCCAGCAGCTTGGCTGGGATCTCCTACAATGAGCAGTTCTTC
many | - | TRBJ2-5 | TRBV7-2 | CASTRAPQETQYF | TGTGCCAGCACCAGGGCCCCGCAAGAGACCCAGTACTTC
many | - | TRBJ2-1 | TRBV6-2/TRBV6-3 | CASSDPGVEQFF | TGTGCCAGCAGTGATCCAGGGGTCGAGCAGTTCTTC
many | - | TRBJ2-1 | TRBV9 | CASSVPTDGSNNEQFF | TGTGCCAGCAGCGTACCTACAGACGGTAGCAACAATGAGCAGTTCTTC
few | - | TRBJ2-1 | TRBV20-1 | CSAGEHNEQFF | TGCAGTGCTGGAGAACACAATGAGCAGTTCTTC
- | - | TRBJ2-1 | TRBV4-1 | CASSQQESSYNEQFF | TGCGCCAGCAGCCAACAGGAGAGCTCCTACAATGAGCAGTTCTTC
many | TRBD2 | TRBJ2-5 | TRBV9 | CASSAGTSALGETQYF | TGTGCCAGCAGCGCCGGGACTAGCGCCCTGGGGGAGACCCAGTACTTC
few | - | TRBJ2-6 | TRBV29-1 | CSVRTETRSLTF | TGCAGCGTTCGCACCGAAACTAGGTCCTTGACTTTC
many | - | TRBJ1-1 | TRBV6-2/TRBV6-3 | CASTPSPGLSNTEAFF | TGTGCCAGCACCCCGAGCCCAGGACTCAGCAATACTGAAGCTTTCTTT
many | - | TRBJ2-7 | TRBV9 | CASSGRNSYEQYF | TGTGCCAGCAGCGGGAGGAACTCCTACGAGCAGTACTTC
- | TRBD2 | TRBJ2-1 | TRBV2 | CASKRESHNEQFF | TGTGCCAGCAAGCGGGAGTCCCACAATGAGCAGTTCTTC
many | - | TRBJ1-2 | TRBV6-2/TRBV6-3 | CASRGTLMEGYTF | TGTGCCAGCAGAGGGACCCTCATGGAAGGCTACACCTTC
many | TRBD2 | TRBJ2-1 | TRBV29-1 | CSGGLAGGNEQFF | TGCAGCGGTGGACTAGCGGGAGGGAATGAGCAGTTCTTC
few | - | TRBJ2-2 | TRBV7-6 | CASSFVGIANTGELFF | TGTGCCAGCAGCTTTGTCGGTATTGCGAACACCGGGGAGCTGTTTTTT
many | TRBD1 | TRBJ2-1 | TRBV24-1 | CATSDPGQGARNEQFF | TGTGCCACCAGTGACCCAGGACAGGGGGCGCGGAATGAGCAGTTCTTC
- | TRBD1 | TRBJ1-1 | TRBV27 | CASSSRTGSDTEAFF | TGTGCCAGCAGTTCCCGGACAGGGTCGGACACTGAAGCTTTCTTT
- | TRBD2 | TRBJ2-5 | TRBV4-3 | CASSPGLAGSQETQYF | TGCGCCAGCAGCCCGGGACTAGCGGGGAGCCAAGAGACCCAGTACTTC
many | - | TRBJ2-5 | TRBV7-9 | CASSFSSGETQYF | TGTGCCAGCAGCTTTAGTAGTGGGGAGACCCAGTACTTC
many | TRBD1 | TRBJ1-2 | TRBV5-1 | CASSQNRGKDGYTF | TGCGCCAGCAGCCAAAACAGGGGAAAAGATGGCTACACCTTC
many | TRBD2 | TRBJ2-3 | TRBV20-1 | CSMILTSASTDTQYF | TGCAGCATGATCCTCACTAGCGCAAGCACAGATACGCAGTATTTT
many | - | TRBJ2-1 | TRBV7-9 | CASSLGPGRTSDNEQFF | TGTGCCAGCAGCTTAGGGCCGGGGCGGACCAGCGACAATGAGCAGTTCTTC
many | - | TRBJ2-7 | TRBV21-1 | CASSFGTGALEEQYF | -
few | TRBD1 | TRBJ1-1 | TRBV29-1 | CSVERPSWTGSDTEAFF | TGCAGCGTTGAACGACCGAGCTGGACAGGGAGCGACACTGAAGCTTTCTTT
many | - | TRBJ2-3 | TRBV20-1 | CSARAPGVHWYF | TGCAGTGCTAGAGCCCCTGGCGTTCATTGGTATTTT
many | - | TRBJ2-2 | TRBV20-1 | CSARAQYGELFF | TGCAGTGCTAGGGCGCAGTACGGGGAGCTGTTTTTT
many | - | TRBJ2-7 | TRBV5-1 | CASSLFQGRYYEQYF | TGCGCCAGCAGCTTGTTCCAGGGAAGATACTACGAGCAGTACTTC
few | TRBD1 | TRBJ1-5 | TRBV6-1 | CASTNHGGTGLQPQHF | TGTGCCAGCACTAATCACGGCGGGACAGGGCTTCAGCCCCAGCATTTT
many | TRBD2 | TRBJ2-5 | TRBV10-3 | CAITTGLAGRGETQYF | TGTGCCATCACTACGGGACTAGCGGGGAGGGGGGAGACCCAGTACTTC
many | - | TRBJ2-2 | TRBV5-1 | CASRDTETGELFF | TGCGCCAGCCGGGACACCGAAACCGGGGAGCTGTTTTTT
- | TRBD2 | TRBJ2-1 | TRBV24-1 | CATSDPGLAVTVWFF | TGTGCCACCAGTGACCCGGGACTAGCGGTTACGGTGTGGTTCTTC
many | TRBD1 | TRBJ2-2 | TRBV27 | CASSSGQGNTGELFF | TGTGCCAGCAGCTCCGGACAGGGCAACACCGGGGAGCTGTTTTTT
- | - | TRBJ2-5 | TRBV5-1 | CASSPWGIQETQYF | TGCGCCAGCAGCCCTTGGGGCATCCAAGAGACCCAGTACTTC
many | - | TRBJ2-5 | TRBV20-1 | CSARRRANQETQYF | TGCAGTGCTAGACGACGGGCCAACCAAGAGACCCAGTACTTC
many | - | TRBJ1-2 | TRBV6-1 | CASIRDTLNYGYTF | TGTGCCAGCATCCGGGACACCCTCAACTATGGCTACACCTTC
many | - | TRBJ2-1 | TRBV6-1 | CASRGWGAGDEQFF | TGTGCCAGCAGGGGGTGGGGGGCAGGCGATGAGCAGTTCTTC
- | - | TRBJ1-2 | TRBV7-8 | CAMGPGRDYGYTF | TGTGCCATGGGCCCGGGGCGGGACTATGGCTACACCTTC
many | - | TRBJ2-7 | TRBV13 | CASSTGLSYEQYF | TGTGCCAGCAGCACAGGCCTCTCCTACGAGCAGTACTTC
many | - | TRBJ1-5 | TRBV7-2 | CASSFSWDQPQHF | TGTGCCAGCAGCTTTTCGTGGGATCAGCCCCAGCATTTT
few | TRBD2 | TRBJ2-7 | TRBV7-2 | CASSSPTSGAYEQYF | TGTGCCAGCAGCTCCCCAACTAGCGGAGCCTACGAGCAGTACTTC
many | TRBD2 | TRBJ2-3 | TRBV9 | CASSRTSGRPDTQYF | TGTGCCAGCAGCAGGACTAGCGGGAGACCAGATACGCAGTATTTT
many | TRBD1 | TRBJ1-2 | TRBV12-3/TRBV12-4 | CASRQQGAGGYTF | TGTGCCAGCAGACAACAGGGGGCGGGGGGCTACACCTTC
many | - | TRBJ2-1 | TRBV29-1 | CSVARRLLNEQFF | TGCAGCGTCGCCAGACGTCTACTCAATGAGCAGTTCTTC
many | - | TRBJ1-2 | TRBV20-1 | CSARIQGYGYTF | TGCAGTGCTAGGATACAGGGTTATGGCTACACCTTC